This T cell receptor (beta chain) was captured by sequencing in a study of chemoradiotherapy in HPV16-positive cancers. Regarding this clone: Its antigen remains unidentified.

TCRdb keeps only in-frame clones here, not all; method: immunoSEQ multiplex PCR. The sample lists about 3,300 clones, approximately 76% occurring once. Germline V gene data show CDR1 as GTSNPN and CDR2 as SVGIG (reference sequence). The CDR3 sequence is 14 residues long. The V end was cut by 2 bases, the J end by 4 bases, with 13 bases between. The study, taken as a whole, reports: HPV-responsive T-cell expansion during chemoradiotherapy was linked to improved recurrence-free survival in HPV16-positive patients.

This material was obtained from a patient who underwent chemoradiotherapy. The chain uses TRBV30 and TRBJ2-3; D assignment may be TRBD1 or TRBD2 (5 bases each). The TCR originated in a human donor with HPV-associated anogenital cancer. The CDR3 loop reads CAWSIARGADTQYF. The CDR3 nucleotides read TGTGCCTGGAGTATCGCTCGGGGCGCAGATACGCAGTATTTT.